This TCR beta chain was captured in a study of a mutant IDH1 vaccine in newly diagnosed glioma. Study details: Scheduled for weeks 1, 3, 5, 7, 11, 15, 19 and 23, eight vaccinations were given to patients. Patients got their first vaccination 4-6 weeks after radiotherapy alone, or with temozolomide cycles. An approximately 60% male, approximately 38% female split and a mean age of 40.4 years characterized treated patients. Beforehand, treatment had been radiotherapy, temozolomide, or both; the majority received both.

Time point reported: week 5, during vaccination. The study gave 300 ug of mutant IDH1 20-mer peptide per vaccine dose, with topical imiquimod. The protocol was immunoSEQ multiplex PCR, while the TCRdb copy is restricted to in-frame clones and leaves out a portion. The table has roughly 50,000 clones, approximately 81% seen once. This clone was detected a few times. Its specificity is unknown. The V gene end was trimmed by 3 bases and the J gene end by 4 bases; junction bases not matched to a gene: 9. The CDR3 is 16 amino acids. Germline-derived CDR1 and CDR2 are LNHDA and SQIVND (reference sequence). V usage is TRBV19 and J usage is TRBJ1-5; 7 bases align to TRBD1. The sample was PBMCs, taken from a glioma patient whose treatment included an IDH1 peptide vaccine. This receptor was identified in a man aged 30 to 39 with glioma. The CDR3 region is CASSMQSGQPNQPQHF. The CDR3 DNA sequence: TGTGCCAGTAGTATGCAATCGGGACAGCCTAATCAGCCCCAGCATTTT.